The 21 T cell receptor beta chains below come from one sample, sequenced in a study of early T cells in non-severe SARS-CoV-2 infection. Each CDR3 protein gets one entry after TCRdb re-called the 5' RACE reads with MiXCR. The table has 35,000 to 40,000 distinct CDR3 sequences, over 3.5% seen once. Sequencing was performed on whole blood. The receptors here all came from an adult who was a healthcare worker with PCR-confirmed SARS-CoV-2 infection or an uninfected control (not recorded which).

This clonotype appeared many times. V is TRBV5-1 and J is TRBJ2-1, with 12 bases matching TRBD2. Per germline, CDR1 SGHRS and CDR2 YFSETQ. The CDR3 contains 18 residues. V lost 4 bases to trimming and J lost 8 bases; unmatched junction nucleotides: 16. This chain's CDR3 is CASSPPTSGGSAGDEQFF. The CDR3 DNA reads TGCGCCAGCAGCCCGCCGACTAGCGGGGGCAGTGCCGGCGATGAGCAGTTCTTC.

This clonotype was counted at least ten times. V and J are TRBV6-5 and TRBJ2-7; no reliable D call. Germline assignment: CDR1 MNHEY and CDR2 SVGAGI. The V and J ends lost 6 bases and 0 bases respectively, with 9 bases between them. The CDR3 loop spans 13 amino acids. The CDR3 here is CASRPSSSYEQYF. The CDR3, as DNA: TGTGCCAGCAGGCCGTCAAGCTCCTACGAGCAGTACTTC.

This chain connects TRBV7-9 to TRBJ1-1; possible D gene TRBD1, 5 bases. The germline CDR1 and CDR2 sequences are SEHNR and FQNEAQ (reference sequence). V lost 5 bases, J lost 1 base, and 8 bases lay in between. The CDR3 length is 13 residues. CDR3 DNA sequence: TGTGCCAGCAGCGGACAACAGAACACTGAAGCTTTCTTT. Its translation is CASSGQQNTEAFF.

This clonotype qualifies as medium-sized. This chain connects TRBV6-5 to TRBJ2-1; 10 bases are shared with TRBD2. The CDR3 loop spans 15 amino acids. The V gene's germline CDR1 is MNHEY and CDR2 SVGAGI. V lost 6 bases to trimming and J lost 7 bases; unmatched junction nucleotides: 9. CDR3 amino acids: CASRERGGLGNEQFF. The CDR3 DNA reads as TGTGCCAGCAGGGAGCGGGGGGGGCTAGGGAATGAGCAGTTCTTC.

The chain has TRBV18 and TRBJ1-2; 7 bases are a match to TRBD1. CDR1 and CDR2 from the germline V gene are KGHSH and LQKENI. The CDR3 spans 15 residues. V shed 3 bases and J 0 bases; nucleotides not matched to a gene: 4. In DNA form, the CDR3 reads TGTGCCAGCTCACCGGGACAGCCAACTAACTATGGCTACACCTTC. Protein sequence: CASSPGQPTNYGYTF. Full variable domain (outside the CDR3, taken from reference TRBV18 and TRBJ1-2): NAGVMQNPRHLVRRRGQEARLRCSPMKGHSHVYWYRQLPEEGLKFMVYLQKENIIDESGMPKERFSAEFPKEGPSILRIQQVVRGDSAAYFCASSPGQPTNYGYTFGSGTRLTVV.

Ten or more counts support this clonotype. V is TRBV7-9 and J is TRBJ2-7; D perhaps matches TRBD2 (5 bases). The CDR3 has 13 amino acids. The germline V gene encodes CDR1 SEHNR and CDR2 FQNEAQ (reference sequence). Trimming cost V 5 bases and J 0 bases, with 8 bases left between them. The CDR3 nucleotides are TGTGCCAGCAGCACCGGGATCTCCTACGAGCAGTACTTC. Encoded protein: CASSTGISYEQYF.

In its sample, this clonotype was seen a few times. V gene TRBV2 combines with J gene TRBJ2-3; maybe TRBD1 (6 bases). Germline V lookup: CDR1 SNHLY, CDR2 FYNNEI. Trimming removed 7 bases at V and 4 bases at J, with 9 bases between. This CDR3 spans 12 amino acids. CDR3 in DNA: TGTGCCAGCACCCGACAGGCAGATACGCAGTATTTT. Translation: CASTRQADTQYF.

This clonotype was observed a handful of times. The chain employs TRBV19 and TRBJ2-3; TRBD2 matches at 9 bases. The CDR3 is 16 residues long. J was trimmed by 0 bases and V by 4 bases; bases with no gene match: 5. Per germline, CDR1 LNHDA and CDR2 SQIVND (reference sequence). In nucleotides, the CDR3 is TGTGCCAGTAGTACAAGCGGGGGGCCTAGCACAGATACGCAGTATTTT. It codes for CASSTSGGPSTDTQYF.

This clonotype has just a few counts. The chain joins TRBV7-9 to TRBJ2-7; the D gene is possibly TRBD1 (6 bases). Germline-derived CDR1 and CDR2 are SEHNR and FQNEAQ (reference sequence). The germline V and J ends were trimmed by 0 bases and 6 bases, with 12 bases remaining between them. This CDR3 region has 14 residues. CDR3 sequence: CASSLAQGSGEQYF. CDR3 nucleotide sequence: TGTGCCAGCAGCTTAGCGCAGGGGAGCGGCGAGCAGTACTTC.

Many counts were recorded for this clonotype. This chain connects TRBV20-1 to TRBJ2-2; the D gene is possibly TRBD2 (6 bases). CDR1 is DFQATT and CDR2 is SNEGSKA in the germline V gene (reference sequence). CDR3 length equals 17 residues. Between the trimmed V and J ends, which lost 2 bases and 3 bases, there was a span of 19 bases. The CDR3 loop reads CSARPPPARGHTGELFF. Written as DNA, the CDR3 is TGCAGTGCTAGACCTCCTCCAGCGCGGGGCCACACCGGGGAGCTGTTTTTT.

The genes are TRBV5-1 and TRBJ2-5; 11 nucleotides align to TRBD2. Germline trimming cut 2 bases from V and 0 bases from J; bases unmatched to any gene: 0. Germline CDR1 and CDR2: SGHRS and YFSETQ. This CDR3 has 15 amino acids. CDR3 sequence reads: CASSLLAGDQETQYF. CDR3 DNA: TGCGCCAGCAGCTTACTAGCGGGGGACCAAGAGACCCAGTACTTC.

This clonotype was picked up many times. The chain is built from TRBV19 and TRBJ1-6; D ambiguous. Trimming cost V 3 bases and J 9 bases, with 15 bases left between them. Germline CDR1 reads LNHDA; CDR2 reads SQIVND (reference sequence). The length of the CDR3 is 15 residues. The CDR3 nucleotides read TGTGCCAGTAGTATTATCGGAGCCCTGGGTTCACCCCTCCACTTT. This translates into CASSIIGALGSPLHF.

V is TRBV20-1 and J is TRBJ2-5; D gene unclear. Trimming stripped 5 bases from V and 3 bases from J, with 13 bases between. From germline, CDR1 is DFQATT and CDR2 SNEGSKA (reference sequence). The CDR3 covers 13 residues. The CDR3 region is CSAVSQPEETQYF. DNA for the CDR3: TGCAGTGCTGTCTCGCAGCCCGAAGAGACCCAGTACTTC.

This clonotype came up many times. The chain couples TRBV3-1 to TRBJ2-5; 7 bases are shared with TRBD2. Germline assignment: CDR1 LGHDT and CDR2 YNNKEL (reference sequence). V was pared by 0 bases and J by 5 bases, with 6 bases of the junction left unmatched. The CDR3 runs 15 residues. The CDR3 sequence is CASSQEVSGAETQYF. DNA of the CDR3: TGTGCCAGCAGCCAAGAGGTCAGCGGGGCTGAGACCCAGTACTTC.

In this sample, this clonotype turned up many times. CDR3 in DNA: TGTGCCAGCAGCTTTAATAGGGGAACGCAGTATTTT. It codes for CASSFNRGTQYF. The chain has TRBV13 and TRBJ2-3, with a possible D match to TRBD1 (5 bases). V lost 3 bases, J lost 9 bases, and 10 bases lay in between. The germline gives CDR1 PRHDT, CDR2 FYEKMQ (reference sequence). The CDR3 contains 12 residues.

This clonotype was counted many times. The chain joins TRBV2 to TRBJ1-4; D is unresolved. In germline, CDR1 is SNHLY, CDR2 FYNNEI. Trimming removed 2 bases at V and 7 bases at J, with 8 bases between. This CDR3 comprises 13 residues. The CDR3 region has the DNA TGTGCCAGCAGTGAATCGGTGGGTGAAAAACTGTTTTTT. Translation gives CASSESVGEKLFF.

This clonotype was counted many times. The gene calls are TRBV11-1 and TRBJ2-1, with TRBD1 matching over 9 bases. The J segment lost 4 bases and the V segment lost 4 bases, leaving 5 bases of the junction unmatched. CDR1 and CDR2 from the germline V gene are SGHAT and FQDESV (reference sequence). The length of the CDR3 is 15 residues. The CDR3 nucleotides read TGTGCCAGCAGCTCGGACAGGGGTTTATACAATGAGCAGTTCTTC. This translates into CASSSDRGLYNEQFF.

This clonotype was counted ten times or more. The chain employs TRBV13 and TRBJ2-7; D possibly corresponds to TRBD2 (5 bases). V was cut by 3 bases and J by 3 bases, with 9 bases left in between. Per the germline V gene, CDR1 is PRHDT and CDR2 is FYEKMQ (reference sequence). The CDR3 runs to 13 residues. The CDR3 DNA is TGTGCCAGCAGCTTGGGGAGAGGCTACGAGCAGTACTTC. Amino acid sequence: CASSLGRGYEQYF.

This clonotype appeared many times. J is TRBJ2-3 and V is TRBV12-3 or TRBV12-4, with D possibly TRBD2 on 5 matching bases. Trimming left V 4 bases short and J 3 bases short, with 11 bases between. The CDR3 consists of 14 residues. The CDR3 spells CASSSDLATDTQYF. CDR3 DNA sequence: TGTGCCAGCAGTTCCGATCTAGCTACAGATACGCAGTATTTT.

The chain carries TRBV6-6 and TRBJ1-2; D may be TRBD1 (5 bases). Germline V gives CDR1 MNHNY, CDR2 SVGAGI (reference sequence). Trimming stripped 6 bases from V and 2 bases from J, with 10 bases between. CDR3 length: 13 amino acids. CDR3 in amino acids: CASRGGVNYGYTF. The CDR3 DNA reads as TGTGCCAGCAGGGGGGGAGTAAACTATGGCTACACCTTC.

The table lists this clonotype with many counts. The chain joins TRBV29-1 to TRBJ2-1, with 11 nucleotides matching TRBD2. Germline values: CDR1 SQVTM, CDR2 ANQGSEA. Trimming at V came to 3 bases and at J to 9 bases, leaving 7 bases not matched to a gene. The CDR3 has 14 amino acids. The CDR3 sequence is CSVDYSSGGSEQFF. CDR3 coding DNA: TGCAGCGTTGACTACTCTAGCGGGGGGTCTGAGCAGTTCTTC.